This T cell receptor (beta chain) was recovered during a study of T cells in Graves' hyperthyroidism and ophthalmopathy. Clinical symptoms, serum thyroxine and TRAb, thyroid ultrasound and orbital computed tomography were used for the diagnoses. RNA transcripts gave rise to amplified TCR beta CDR3 regions. Carried out on the TCR CDR3, a first-round RT-PCR used the HTBI primer set. TCRdb processed the multiplex PCR reads anew with MiXCR; each CDR3 protein has one entry. Of around 400,000 distinct CDR3 sequences detected, 15% to 17% appear once; the ten largest clones hold around 30%. This clonotype was observed at least ten times. Specimen: blood. The clonotype comes from a woman between 18 and 29 years old with Graves' hyperthyroidism that later progressed to Graves' ophthalmopathy.

This CDR3 reads CAWSGVGRNSYNEQFF. The CDR3, as DNA: TGTGCCTGGAGTGGCGTAGGCCGAAACTCCTACAATGAGCAGTTCTTC. The chain has TRBV30 and TRBJ2-1; no clear D. This CDR3 contains 16 residues. V was shortened by 1 base and J by 0 bases, with 13 bases between the two germline ends. Germline CDR1 is GTSNPN and CDR2 is SVGIG (reference sequence).